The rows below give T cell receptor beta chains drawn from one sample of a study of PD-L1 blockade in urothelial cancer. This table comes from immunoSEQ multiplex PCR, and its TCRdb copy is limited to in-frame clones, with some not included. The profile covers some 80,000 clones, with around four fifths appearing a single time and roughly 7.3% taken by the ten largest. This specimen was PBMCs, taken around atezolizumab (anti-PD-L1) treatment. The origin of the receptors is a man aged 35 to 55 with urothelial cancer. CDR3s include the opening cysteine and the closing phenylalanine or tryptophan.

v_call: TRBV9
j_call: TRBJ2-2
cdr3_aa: CASSPRTGGIGELFF

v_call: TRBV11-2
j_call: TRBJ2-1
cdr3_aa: CASRSSEPYNEQFF

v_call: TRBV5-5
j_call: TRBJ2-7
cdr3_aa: CASSRSSGEQYF

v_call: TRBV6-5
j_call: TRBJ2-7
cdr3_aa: CASSSREGSTYEQYF

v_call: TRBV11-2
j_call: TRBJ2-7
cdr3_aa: CASSALKLAASSYEQYF

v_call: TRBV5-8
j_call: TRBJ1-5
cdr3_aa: CASSLSGSNQPQHF

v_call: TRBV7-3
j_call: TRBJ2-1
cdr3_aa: CASSRGTSGVNEQFF

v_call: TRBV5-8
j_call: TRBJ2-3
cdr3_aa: CASSPEEGAIRFTQYF

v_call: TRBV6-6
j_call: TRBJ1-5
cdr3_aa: CASSYDRGDQPQHF

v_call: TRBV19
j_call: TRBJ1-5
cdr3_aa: CASTRGGTGYNQPQHF

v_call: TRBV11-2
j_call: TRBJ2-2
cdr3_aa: CASRGQGAVNTGELFF

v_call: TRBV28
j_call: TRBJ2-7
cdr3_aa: CASSQGVEQYF

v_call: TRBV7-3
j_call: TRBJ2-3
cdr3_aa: CASSLRGGSTDTQYF

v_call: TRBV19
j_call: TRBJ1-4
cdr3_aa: CASSIGVAGYEKLFF

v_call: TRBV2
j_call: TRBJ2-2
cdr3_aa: CASSRTGVTGELFF

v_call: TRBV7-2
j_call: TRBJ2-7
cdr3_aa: CASSLVLGDGEQYF

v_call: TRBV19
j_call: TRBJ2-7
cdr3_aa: CASSLAGGPSYEQYF

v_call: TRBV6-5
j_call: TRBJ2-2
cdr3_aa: CASSPTGNLAGELFF

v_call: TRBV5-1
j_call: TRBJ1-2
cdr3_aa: CASSLGVDDGYTF

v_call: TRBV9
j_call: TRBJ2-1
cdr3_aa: CASSVEGGIADEQFF

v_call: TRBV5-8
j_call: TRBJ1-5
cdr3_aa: CASSPMPGPQHF

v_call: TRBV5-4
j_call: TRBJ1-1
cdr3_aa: CASSLAKQGRGNTEAFF

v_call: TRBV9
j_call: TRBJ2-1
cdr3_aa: CASSAQGLRSGRAREQFF

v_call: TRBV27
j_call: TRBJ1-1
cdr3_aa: CASSPQEEGGTTEAFF

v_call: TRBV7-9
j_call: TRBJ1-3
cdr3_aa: CASSRTGGDTIYF

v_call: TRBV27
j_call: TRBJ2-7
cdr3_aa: CASSFLSLAGVSDEQYF

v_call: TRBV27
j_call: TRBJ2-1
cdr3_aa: CASSRTGSYNEQFF

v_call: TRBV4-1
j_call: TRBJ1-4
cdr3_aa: CASSQARGEKLFF

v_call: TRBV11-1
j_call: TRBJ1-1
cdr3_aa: CASSLWTGNTEAFF

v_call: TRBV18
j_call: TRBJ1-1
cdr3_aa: CASSPGGVEAFF

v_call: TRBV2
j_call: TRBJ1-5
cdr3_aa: CASNDRTGGPQPQHF

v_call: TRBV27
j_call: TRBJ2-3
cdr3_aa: CASSLQGKTDTQYF

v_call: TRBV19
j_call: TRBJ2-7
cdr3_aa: CASIKEDEQYF

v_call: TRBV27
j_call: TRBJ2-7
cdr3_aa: CASTHGTGINEQYF

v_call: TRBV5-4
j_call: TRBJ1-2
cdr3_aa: CASSPEGDGTVGYTF

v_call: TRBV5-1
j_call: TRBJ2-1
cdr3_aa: CASSPDRPGRRFNEQFF

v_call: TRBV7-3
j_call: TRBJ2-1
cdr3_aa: CASSLALAGANEQFF

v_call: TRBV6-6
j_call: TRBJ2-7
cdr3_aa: CASSYSAGGGYEQYF

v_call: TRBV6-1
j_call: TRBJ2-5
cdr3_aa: CASSEGRGRGETQYF

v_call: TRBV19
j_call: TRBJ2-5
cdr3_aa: CASSLGTTRGDTQYF

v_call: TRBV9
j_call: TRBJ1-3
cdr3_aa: CASSADLRGAGNTIYF

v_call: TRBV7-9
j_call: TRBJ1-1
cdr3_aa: CASSWTGEGPTAFF

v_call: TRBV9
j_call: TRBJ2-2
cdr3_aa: CASSVGGGSGPGELFF

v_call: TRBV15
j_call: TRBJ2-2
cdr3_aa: CATSRGTLSTAGEALFF

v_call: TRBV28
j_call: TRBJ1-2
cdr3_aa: CASSPTGSYGYTF

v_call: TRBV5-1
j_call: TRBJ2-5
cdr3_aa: CASSFALADGTQYF

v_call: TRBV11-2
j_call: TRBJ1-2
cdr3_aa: CASCDRGRDGYTF

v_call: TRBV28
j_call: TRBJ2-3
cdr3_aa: CASSTVSTPADTQYF

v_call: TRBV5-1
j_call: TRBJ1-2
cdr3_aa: CASSYAAPNYGYTF

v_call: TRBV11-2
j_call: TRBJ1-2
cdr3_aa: CASSLDGGGYGYTF

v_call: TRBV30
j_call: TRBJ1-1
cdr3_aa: CAWSRGGRTEAFF

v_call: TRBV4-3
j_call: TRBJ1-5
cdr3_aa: CASSRDFYSNQPQHF

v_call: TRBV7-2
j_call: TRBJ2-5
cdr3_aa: CASSRAEGTSQYF

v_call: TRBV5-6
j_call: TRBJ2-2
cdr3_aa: CASSPTGWRDTGELFF

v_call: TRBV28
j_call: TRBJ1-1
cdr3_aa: CASNNAGAGLAFF

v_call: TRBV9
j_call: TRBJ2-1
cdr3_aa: CASSYSSVYNEQFF

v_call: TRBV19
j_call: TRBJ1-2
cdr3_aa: CASTPGSDYGYTF